This T cell receptor (beta chain) was found in a study of cytomegalovirus exposure and HLA in healthy donors. Notes on the study in general: According to the study, 160 or so TCR beta chains were cytomegalovirus-associated. The dataset shows that most TCR sequences were rare, while some public TCRs occurred in many donors. High sensitivity and specificity were reportedly achieved when the classifier diagnosed cytomegalovirus status.

This clone was counted ten times or more. The antigen remains undetermined. Method: immunoSEQ multiplex PCR; TCRdb's copy keeps in-frame clones and lacks some. The data show 150,000 to 200,000 clones, about 85% seen once. The donors were members of the roughly 120-subject validation cohort (separate from the approximately 670-subject first cohort). The CDR3 sequence is 15 residues long. The source of this sequence is a man aged 18-30 years in good health and CMV-seropositive. The chain combines TRBV21-1 with TRBJ1-1; whether TRBD1, the table's D call, matches the DNA was not checked. TRBV21-1 is listed as a pseudogene. The sample taken for sequencing was PBMCs. CDR3 in amino acids: CASSKAGQVNTEAFF. The CDR3 region has the DNA TGTGCCAGCAGCAAAGCCGGACAGGTGAACACTGAAGCTTTCTTT.